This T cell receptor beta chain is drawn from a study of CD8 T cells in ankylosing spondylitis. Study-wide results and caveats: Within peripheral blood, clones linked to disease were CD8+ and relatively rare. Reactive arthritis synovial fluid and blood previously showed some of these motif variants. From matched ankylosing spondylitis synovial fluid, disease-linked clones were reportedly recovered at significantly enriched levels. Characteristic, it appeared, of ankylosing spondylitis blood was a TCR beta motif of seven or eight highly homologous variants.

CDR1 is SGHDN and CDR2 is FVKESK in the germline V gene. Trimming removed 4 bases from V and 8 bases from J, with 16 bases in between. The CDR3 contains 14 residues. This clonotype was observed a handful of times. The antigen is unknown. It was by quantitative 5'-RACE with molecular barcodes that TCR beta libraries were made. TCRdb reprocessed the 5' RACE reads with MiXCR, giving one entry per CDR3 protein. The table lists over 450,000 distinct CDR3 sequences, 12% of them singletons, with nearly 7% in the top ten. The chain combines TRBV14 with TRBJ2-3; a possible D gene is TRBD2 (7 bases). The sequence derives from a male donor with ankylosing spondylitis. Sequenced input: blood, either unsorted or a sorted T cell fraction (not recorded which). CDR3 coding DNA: TGTGCCAGCAGCCTCGGAGGGGGGGACGTTACGCAGTATTTT. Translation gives CASSLGGGDVTQYF.